The clone carrying this TCR beta chain was seen ten or more times. Amplification of TCR alpha and beta CDR3 regions from RNA used iRepertoire nested multiplex PCR. TCRdb reanalysed the multiplex PCR reads using MiXCR and keeps one entry per CDR3 protein. The table includes 400,000 or so distinct CDR3 sequences, 41% detected once. The data originate from a study of glioma-infiltrating T cells. About the study: Presurgical dexamethasone in glioma patients lasted six or fewer days.

This sequence was found in a human donor with low-grade glioma or glioblastoma, undergoing nonglioma brain surgery, or in good health (not recorded which). The specimen was glioma tissue, nonneoplastic brain tissue, or PBMCs (not recorded which).

The CDR3 coding sequence is TGTGCCAGCAGTGAATATCCGAATACGCAGTATTTT. Amino acids: CASSEYPNTQYF. V and J are TRBV25-1 and TRBJ2-3, with no clear D. The CDR3 length is 12 residues. V was clipped by 0 bases and J by 7 bases, with 5 bases between them. Germline lookup yields CDR1 MGHDK and CDR2 SYGVNS.